This T cell receptor beta chain was identified in a study of shared clonotypes between healthy human individuals. Sequencing was performed with immunoSEQ multiplex PCR; in TCRdb, only in-frame clones are kept and a portion is missing. The sample shows hundreds of thousands of clones, 90% to 95% of them seen only once. Trimming at V came to 0 bases and at J to 0 bases, leaving 13 bases not matched to a gene. This CDR3 has 20 residues. Germline V CDR1 and CDR2: ENHRY, SYGVKD. Concerning this clone: No antigen is known for it.

Positive CCR7 selection of CD45RO-negative cells yielded the naive CD8 cells, and terminally differentiated effector memory CD45RA+ cells were excluded. Study-level points and caveats: A generally larger estimated richness was seen in naive subsets than in memory subsets.

The sequencing input was naive CD8+ T cells sorted from blood. This receptor was identified in a young man in good health. This chain uses TRBV10-3 with TRBJ2-1; 8 nucleotides match TRBD2. The CDR3 protein is CAISESKIGSSGSSYNEQFF. In DNA form, the CDR3 reads TGTGCCATCAGTGAGTCGAAAATCGGGTCCAGCGGGAGCTCCTACAATGAGCAGTTCTTC.